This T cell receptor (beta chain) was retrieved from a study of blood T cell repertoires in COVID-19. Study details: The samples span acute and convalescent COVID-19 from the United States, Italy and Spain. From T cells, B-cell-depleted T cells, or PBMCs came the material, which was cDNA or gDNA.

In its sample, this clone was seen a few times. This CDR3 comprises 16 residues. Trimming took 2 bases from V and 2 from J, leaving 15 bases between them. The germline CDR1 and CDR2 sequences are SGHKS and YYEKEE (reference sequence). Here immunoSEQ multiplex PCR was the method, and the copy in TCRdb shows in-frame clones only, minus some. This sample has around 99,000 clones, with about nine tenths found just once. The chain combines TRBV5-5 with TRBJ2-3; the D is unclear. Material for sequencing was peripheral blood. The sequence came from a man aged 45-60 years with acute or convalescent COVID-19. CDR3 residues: CASSLTPQPITDTQYF. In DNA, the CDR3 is TGTGCCAGCAGCTTAACTCCCCAACCTATCACAGATACGCAGTATTTT.